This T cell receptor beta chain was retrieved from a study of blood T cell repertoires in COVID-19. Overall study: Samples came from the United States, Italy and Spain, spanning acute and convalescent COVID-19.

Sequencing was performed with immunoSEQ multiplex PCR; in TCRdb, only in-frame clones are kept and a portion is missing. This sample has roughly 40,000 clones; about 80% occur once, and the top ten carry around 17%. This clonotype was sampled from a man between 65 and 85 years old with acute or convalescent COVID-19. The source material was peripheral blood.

Here the CDR3 reads CASSLKLAGSTDTQYF. The CDR3 DNA is TGTGCCAGCAGCTTGAAACTAGCGGGGTCCACAGATACGCAGTATTTT. This sequence joins TRBV5-4 and TRBJ2-3; 10 bases are a match to TRBD2. V was clipped by 1 base and J by 2 bases; unmatched bases: 4. CDR1 and CDR2 from the germline V gene are SGHNT and YYREEE (reference sequence). The CDR3 is made up of 16 amino acids.